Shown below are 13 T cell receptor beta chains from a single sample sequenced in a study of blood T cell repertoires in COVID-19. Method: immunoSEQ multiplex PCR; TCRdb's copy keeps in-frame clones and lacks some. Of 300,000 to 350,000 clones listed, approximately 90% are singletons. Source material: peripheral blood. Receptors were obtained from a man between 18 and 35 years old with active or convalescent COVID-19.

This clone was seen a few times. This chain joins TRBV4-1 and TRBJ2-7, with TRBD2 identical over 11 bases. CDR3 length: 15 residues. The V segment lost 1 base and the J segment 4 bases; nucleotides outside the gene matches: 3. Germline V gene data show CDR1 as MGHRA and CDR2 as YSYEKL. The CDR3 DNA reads TGCGCCAGCAGCCAAGGGTCTAGCGGGGGGTACGAGCAGTACTTC. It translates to CASSQGSSGGYEQYF.

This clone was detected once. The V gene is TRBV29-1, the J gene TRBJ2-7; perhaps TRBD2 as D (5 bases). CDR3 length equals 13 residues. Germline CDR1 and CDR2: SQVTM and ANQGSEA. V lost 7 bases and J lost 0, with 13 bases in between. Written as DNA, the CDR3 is TGCAGCGCCGTGGGTCTAGCCTCCTACGAGCAGTACTTC. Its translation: CSAVGLASYEQYF.

This CDR3 reads CASSGKYRGLNNQPQHF. CDR3 bases: TGTGCCAGCAGTGGAAAGTACAGGGGGCTAAACAATCAGCCCCAGCATTTT. The genes are TRBV6-2 or TRBV6-3 and TRBJ1-5, with TRBD1 matching over 9 bases. The CDR3 consists of 17 residues. The ends lost 5 bases at V and 3 bases at J; junction bases unmatched: 11. Germline V gene sequence: CDR1 MNHEY, CDR2 SVGEGT.

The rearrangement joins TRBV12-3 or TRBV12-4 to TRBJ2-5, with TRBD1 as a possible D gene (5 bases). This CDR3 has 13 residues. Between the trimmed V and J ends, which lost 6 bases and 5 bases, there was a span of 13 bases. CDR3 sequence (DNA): TGTGCCAGCAGGCAGGGAAATTTGGAGACCCAGTACTTC. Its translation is CASRQGNLETQYF.

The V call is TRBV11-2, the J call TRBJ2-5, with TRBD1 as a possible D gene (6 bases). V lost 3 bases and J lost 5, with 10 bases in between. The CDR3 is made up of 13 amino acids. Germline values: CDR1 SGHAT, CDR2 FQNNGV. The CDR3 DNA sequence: TGTGCCAGCAGCTTTCCAGGGGCCGAGACCCAGTACTTC. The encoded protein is CASSFPGAETQYF.

CDR3 in DNA: TGTGCCAGCTCCGGAGGGGTTAATGAAAAACTGTTTTTT. The encoded protein is CASSGGVNEKLFF. This chain uses TRBV18 with TRBJ1-4, with D possibly TRBD1 on 5 matching bases. The V and J ends lost 6 bases and 4 bases respectively, with 9 bases between them. The CDR3 spans 13 residues. Germline V gives CDR1 KGHSH, CDR2 LQKENI.

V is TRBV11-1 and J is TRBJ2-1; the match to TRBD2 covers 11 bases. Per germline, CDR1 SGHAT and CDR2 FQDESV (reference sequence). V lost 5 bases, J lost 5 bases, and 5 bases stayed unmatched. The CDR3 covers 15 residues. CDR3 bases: TGTGCCAGCAGCACCGGGACTAGCGGCAACAATGAGCAGTTCTTC. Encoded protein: CASSTGTSGNNEQFF. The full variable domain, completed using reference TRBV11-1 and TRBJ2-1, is EAEVAQSPRYKITEKSQAVAFWCDPISGHATLYWYRQILGQGPELLVQFQDESVVDDSQLPKDRFSAERLKGVDSTLKIQPAELGDSAMYLCASSTGTSGNNEQFFGPGTRLTVL.

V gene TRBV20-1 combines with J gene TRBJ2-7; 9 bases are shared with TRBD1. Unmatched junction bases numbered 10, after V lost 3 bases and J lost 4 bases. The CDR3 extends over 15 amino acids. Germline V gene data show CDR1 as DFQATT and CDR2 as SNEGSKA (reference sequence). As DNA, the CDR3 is TGCAGTGCTAGTATCGGACAGGGGCTGCGTTACGAGCAGTACTTC. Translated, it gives CSASIGQGLRYEQYF.

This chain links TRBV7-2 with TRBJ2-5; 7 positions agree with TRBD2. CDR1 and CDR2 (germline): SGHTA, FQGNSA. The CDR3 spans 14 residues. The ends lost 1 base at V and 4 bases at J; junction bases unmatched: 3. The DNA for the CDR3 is TGTGCCAGCAGCTTAGTAGCGGGTACAGAGACCCAGTACTTC. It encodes CASSLVAGTETQYF. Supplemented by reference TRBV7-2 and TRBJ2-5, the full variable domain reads GAGVSQSPSNKVTEKGKDVELRCDPISGHTALYWYRQSLGQGLEFLIYFQGNSAPDKSGLPSDRFSAERTGGSVSTLTIQRTQQEDSAVYLCASSLVAGTETQYFGPGTRLLVL.

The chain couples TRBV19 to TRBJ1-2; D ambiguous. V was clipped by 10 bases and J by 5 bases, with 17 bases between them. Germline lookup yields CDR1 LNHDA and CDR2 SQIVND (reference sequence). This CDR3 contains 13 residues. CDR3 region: CATSFEGGYGYTF. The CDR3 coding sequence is TGTGCCACCTCATTTGAGGGCGGGTATGGCTACACCTTC.

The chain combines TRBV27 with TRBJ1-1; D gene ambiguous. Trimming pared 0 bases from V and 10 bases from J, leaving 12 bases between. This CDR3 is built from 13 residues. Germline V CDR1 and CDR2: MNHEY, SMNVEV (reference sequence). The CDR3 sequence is CASSLSMMQLAFF. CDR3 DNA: TGTGCCAGCAGTTTATCGATGATGCAGTTAGCTTTCTTT.

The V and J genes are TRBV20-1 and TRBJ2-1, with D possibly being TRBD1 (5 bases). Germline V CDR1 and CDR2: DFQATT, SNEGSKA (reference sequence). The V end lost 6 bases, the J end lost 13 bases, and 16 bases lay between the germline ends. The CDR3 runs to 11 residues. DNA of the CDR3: TGCAGTGCGTCACTGCAGGGTCCACAGTTCTTC. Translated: CSASLQGPQFF.

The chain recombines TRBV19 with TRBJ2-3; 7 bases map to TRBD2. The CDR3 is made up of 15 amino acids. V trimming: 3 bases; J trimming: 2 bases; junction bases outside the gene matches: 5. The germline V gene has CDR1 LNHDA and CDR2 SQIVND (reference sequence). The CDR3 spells CASSMQRGYTDTQYF. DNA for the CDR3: TGTGCCAGTAGTATGCAGCGGGGATACACAGATACGCAGTATTTT.